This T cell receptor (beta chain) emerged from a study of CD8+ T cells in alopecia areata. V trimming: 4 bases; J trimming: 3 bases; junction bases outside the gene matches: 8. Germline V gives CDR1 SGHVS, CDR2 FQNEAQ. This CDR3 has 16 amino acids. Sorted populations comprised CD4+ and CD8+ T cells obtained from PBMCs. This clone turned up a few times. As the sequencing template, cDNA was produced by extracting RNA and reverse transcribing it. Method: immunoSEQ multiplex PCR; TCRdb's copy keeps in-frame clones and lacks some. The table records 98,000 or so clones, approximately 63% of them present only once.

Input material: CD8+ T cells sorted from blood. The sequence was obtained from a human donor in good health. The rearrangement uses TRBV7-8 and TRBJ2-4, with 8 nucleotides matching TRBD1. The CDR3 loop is CASSSQGVADKNIQYF. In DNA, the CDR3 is TGTGCCAGCAGCTCACAGGGGGTGGCTGACAAAAACATTCAGTACTTC.